A single sample is the source of the 9 T cell receptor beta chains below, sequenced in a study of early T cells in non-severe SARS-CoV-2 infection. TCRdb independently ran MiXCR on the 5' RACE reads; one entry per CDR3 protein. The sample lists 35,000 to 45,000 distinct CDR3 sequences, about 6% occurring once. The material sequenced was whole blood, taken at baseline. These receptors all come from an adult who was a healthcare worker with PCR-confirmed SARS-CoV-2 infection or an uninfected control (not recorded which).

This clonotype showed up just a few times. This chain links TRBV14 with TRBJ2-1; D is tentatively TRBD1 or TRBD2 (5 bases each). Between the trimmed V and J ends, which lost 0 bases and 8 bases, there was a span of 8 bases. Germline CDR1 reads SGHDN; CDR2 reads FVKESK. The CDR3 runs to 13 residues. CDR3 in amino acids: CASSQDLGDEQFF. As DNA, the CDR3 is TGTGCCAGCAGCCAAGATTTGGGGGATGAGCAGTTCTTC.

The chain joins TRBV5-5 to TRBJ1-1; 7 positions match TRBD1. V lost 4 bases, J lost 2 bases, and 5 bases stayed unmatched. CDR1 and CDR2 from the germline V gene are SGHKS and YYEKEE (reference sequence). The CDR3 sequence is 14 residues long. Here the CDR3 reads CASSPGQENTEAFF. The CDR3 DNA sequence: TGTGCCAGCAGCCCTGGACAGGAAAACACTGAAGCTTTCTTT.

This clonotype has a count of ten or more. This chain uses TRBV3-1 with TRBJ2-3; D may be TRBD1 or TRBD2 (6 bases each). The CDR3 is made up of 16 amino acids. Trimming left V 1 base short and J 0 bases short, with 11 bases between. Germline CDR1 is LGHDT and CDR2 is YNNKEL (reference sequence). DNA for the CDR3: TGTGCCAGCAGCCAAGGGGGGGCTTCGAGCACAGATACGCAGTATTTT. Protein sequence: CASSQGGASSTDTQYF.

The chain uses TRBV27 and TRBJ2-5; a possible D gene is TRBD1 (6 bases). The germline CDR1 and CDR2 sequences are MNHEY and SMNVEV (reference sequence). V lost 2 bases and J lost 2, with 12 bases in between. The CDR3 runs to 15 residues. This chain's CDR3 is CASSLADSFQETQYF. The CDR3 DNA reads as TGTGCCAGCAGTTTAGCGGACAGTTTTCAAGAGACCCAGTACTTC.

The chain links TRBV6-2 or TRBV6-3 to TRBJ1-2, with a possible D match to TRBD1 (5 bases). The germline gives CDR1 MNHEY, CDR2 SVGEGT. CDR3 length: 13 amino acids. V was cut by 5 bases and J by 2 bases, with 9 bases left in between. This chain's CDR3 is CASSEGLNYGYTF. Written as DNA, the CDR3 is TGTGCCAGCAGTGAGGGACTGAACTATGGCTACACCTTC.

There are a few counts of this clonotype. The gene calls are TRBV7-2 and TRBJ2-3, with D possibly TRBD1 on 5 matching bases. Germline V gene data show CDR1 as SGHTA and CDR2 as FQGNSA. There are 14 residues in the CDR3. Trimming took 2 bases from V and 3 from J, leaving 9 bases between them. CDR3 nucleotide sequence: TGTGCCAGCAGCTTATCCGCAGGGACAGATACGCAGTATTTT. Its protein product is CASSLSAGTDTQYF. The full variable domain, with the rest looked up from reference TRBV7-2 and TRBJ2-3, is GAGVSQSPSNKVTEKGKDVELRCDPISGHTALYWYRQSLGQGLEFLIYFQGNSAPDKSGLPSDRFSAERTGGSVSTLTIQRTQQEDSAVYLCASSLSAGTDTQYFGPGTRLTVL.

This clonotype was seen repeatedly, ten times or more. The V call is TRBV27, the J call TRBJ1-2; D remains ambiguous. CDR1 is MNHEY, CDR2 SMNVEV, per germline (reference sequence). V lost 4 bases, J lost 5 bases, and 14 bases lay in between. The CDR3 consists of 14 residues. The CDR3 loop is CASSSQLSGYGYTF. In DNA, the CDR3 is TGTGCCAGCAGTTCACAACTCAGTGGATATGGCTACACCTTC.

This clonotype was seen at least ten times. The rearrangement uses TRBV6-5 and TRBJ2-5, with 8 bases lining up with TRBD2. The CDR3 sequence is 13 residues long. The V gene end was trimmed by 6 bases and the J gene end by 3 bases; junction bases not matched to a gene: 3. Germline CDR1 is MNHEY and CDR2 is SVGAGI. The CDR3 spells CASSATSEETQYF. Written as DNA, the CDR3 is TGTGCCAGCAGCGCGACTAGCGAAGAGACCCAGTACTTC.

In its sample, this clonotype was seen a few times. As DNA, the CDR3 is TGTGCCAGCAGCTGGGGACAGACTAACTATGGCTACACCTTC. This codes for CASSWGQTNYGYTF. V gene TRBV7-9 combines with J gene TRBJ1-2; 7 nucleotides line up with TRBD1. The CDR3 is 14 amino acids. Germline lookup yields CDR1 SEHNR and CDR2 FQNEAQ (reference sequence). V dropped 4 bases and J dropped 0; count of bases not matched to a gene: 2.